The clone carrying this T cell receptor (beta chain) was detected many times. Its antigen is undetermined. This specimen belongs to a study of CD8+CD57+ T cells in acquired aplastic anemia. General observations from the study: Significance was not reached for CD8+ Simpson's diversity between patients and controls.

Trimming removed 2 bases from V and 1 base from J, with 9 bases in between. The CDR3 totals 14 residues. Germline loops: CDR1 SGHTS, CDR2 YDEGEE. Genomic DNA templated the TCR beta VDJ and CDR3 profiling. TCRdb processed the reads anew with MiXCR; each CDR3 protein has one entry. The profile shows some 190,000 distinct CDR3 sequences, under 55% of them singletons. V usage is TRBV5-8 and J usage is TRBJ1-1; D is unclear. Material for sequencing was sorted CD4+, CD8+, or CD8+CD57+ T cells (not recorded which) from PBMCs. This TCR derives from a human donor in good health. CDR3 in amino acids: CASSFEPANTEAFF. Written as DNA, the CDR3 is TGTGCCAGCAGCTTCGAGCCGGCGAACACTGAAGCTTTCTTT.